The 4 T cell receptor beta chains in this list originate from one sample, sequenced in a study of sequential checkpoint blockade in melanoma. Specified treatment: randomized to nivolumab then ipilimumab (arm A) or the reverse (arm B). Profiled with immunoSEQ multiplex PCR; TCRdb holds only in-frame clones, not every one. Among some 13,000 clones listed, about 78% were seen once. Specimen: CD8+ T cells sorted from blood (inferred from file names), collected from a patient given nivolumab and ipilimumab in sequence. Receptor source: a human donor with melanoma.

This clone appeared a few times. The chain carries TRBV4-3 and TRBJ2-7; 12 positions match TRBD2. CDR1 LGHNA and CDR2 YSLEER come from the germline V gene. The CDR3 spans 17 residues. Losses at the gene ends were 0 bases for V and 4 bases for J; bases not matched to a gene: 7. In nucleotides, the CDR3 is TGCGCCAGCAGCCAAGATGAAACCACTAGCGGGGGGTACGAGCAGTACTTC. The encoded protein is CASSQDETTSGGYEQYF.

The chain is built from TRBV6-4 and TRBJ2-1; the match to TRBD1 covers 10 bases. Germline lookup yields CDR1 MRHNA and CDR2 SNTAGT. The V segment lost 5 bases and the J segment 5 bases; nucleotides outside the gene matches: 3. The CDR3 has 14 amino acids. The chain's CDR3 is CASSTGTGDNEQFF. CDR3 nucleotide sequence: TGTGCCAGCAGTACTGGGACAGGGGACAATGAGCAGTTCTTC.

V is TRBV9 and J is TRBJ2-7, with 12 positions matching TRBD2. CDR3 length: 15 residues. Trimming removed 0 bases from V and 4 bases from J; junction bases left unmatched: 2. CDR1 SGDLS and CDR2 YYNGEE come from the germline V gene. The CDR3 sequence is CASSVEGTSGYEQYF. The CDR3 nucleotides are TGTGCCAGCAGCGTAGAAGGGACTAGCGGGTACGAGCAGTACTTC.

This chain uses TRBV6-5 with TRBJ2-7, with a tentative D call TRBD2 (7 bases). CDR1 and CDR2 from the germline V gene are MNHEY and SVGAGI. The V and J ends lost 7 bases and 8 bases respectively, with 12 bases between them. This CDR3 contains 11 residues. The CDR3 nucleotides read TGTGCCAGCACGTTGGGGGGGCAGCAGTACTTC. This translates into CASTLGGQQYF.